This T cell receptor (beta chain) appears in the sequencing data of a study of T-cell reconstitution after alpha-beta-depleted transplantation in children (dated by TCRdb to about 2016). Broadly, across the study: Using TCR repertoire profiling, the study followed T-cell immune reconstitution in a quantitative way in children after TCRalphabeta/CD19-depleted allogeneic hematopoietic cell transplantation.

Libraries were prepared through PCR. TCRdb lists the instrument as Illumina HiSeq 2500. Molecular barcoding was employed in the preparation of TCR libraries, with unique molecular identifiers being used to normalize TCRbeta repertoire quantification. In TCRdb, the public reads were trimmed at Q25 with fastp and aligned with MiXCR, with productive beta chains retained. Entries are consolidated by CDR3 protein sequence, retaining the most common genes and DNA. In this sample the table shows around 580,000 distinct CDR3 sequences, 23% of which occur a single time. The biggest ten clones account for 13% to 15% of the sample. The paper as a whole reports these results and caveats: The apparently early alphabetaT-cell count recovery about two months after transplant was reportedly dependent on only several hundred rapidly expanded clones derived from non-depleted graft cells. In some patients, the high TCRbeta diversity seen at day 60 was put down to recipient T cells and intrathymic progenitors that had survived conditioning. Hyperexpanded clone frequencies declined over subsequent months; after one year, T-cell counts and TCRbeta diversity were mostly attributed to newly produced T cells.

This clonotype was observed once. This clone's antigen is unknown. Nothing much larger sits one base from this clone, and base qualities are not available. One read alone makes for weak evidence. The treatment or condition label of this sample denotes: allogeneic hematopoietic cell transplantation with graft depleted of TCRalphabeta T cells and CD19 B cells. The children who served as transplant recipients had been given grafts of TCRalphabeta/CD19-depleted allogeneic hematopoietic cells. This TCR came from a boy in the first two years of life who had a stem cell transplant for acute myeloid leukemia, so the T cells may come from the graft donor. The specimen comprised PBMCs, mostly from graft donor cells, sampled 360 days after TCRalphabeta/CD19-depleted stem cell transplant.

The encoded CDR3 is CASSPDPNAKHGYTF. The DNA reads as follows: TGTGCCAGCAGCCCCGACCCGAACGCGAAACACGGCTACACCTTC. In this chain, TRBV9 is recombined with TRBJ1-2; no D segment can be confidently identified. CDR1 and CDR2 were assigned from the germline V gene as SGDLS and YYNGEE. V is reduced by 4 bases and J by 8 bases, leaving a spacing of 21 bases between them. Measured from the cysteine to the phenylalanine, the CDR3 is 15 residues long. Only the CDR3 region is kept as DNA, spanning 45 bases read in frame from base 1.